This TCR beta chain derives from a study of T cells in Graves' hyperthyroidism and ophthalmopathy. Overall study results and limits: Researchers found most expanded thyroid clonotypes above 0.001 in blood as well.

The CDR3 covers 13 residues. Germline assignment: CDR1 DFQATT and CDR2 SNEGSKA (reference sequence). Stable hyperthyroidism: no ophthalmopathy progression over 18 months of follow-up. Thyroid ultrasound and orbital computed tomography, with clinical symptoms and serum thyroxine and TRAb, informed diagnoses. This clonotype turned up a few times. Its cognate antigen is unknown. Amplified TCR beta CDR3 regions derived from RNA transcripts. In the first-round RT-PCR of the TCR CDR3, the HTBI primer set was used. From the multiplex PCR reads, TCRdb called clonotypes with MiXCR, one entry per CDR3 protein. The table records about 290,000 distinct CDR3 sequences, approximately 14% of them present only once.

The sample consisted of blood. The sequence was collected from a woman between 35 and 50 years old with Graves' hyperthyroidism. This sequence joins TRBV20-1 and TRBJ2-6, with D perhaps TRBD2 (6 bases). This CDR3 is CSGGEGGANVLTF. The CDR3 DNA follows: TGCAGCGGGGGAGAGGGGGGGGCCAACGTCCTGACTTTC.